These 27 T cell receptor beta chains were sequenced from one sample in a study of T cells after yellow fever vaccination. In TCRdb, the 5' RACE reads were re-called with MiXCR into one record per CDR3 protein. The data show roughly 330,000 distinct CDR3 sequences, around 7% seen once. The specimen comprised PBMCs, sampled more than 35 days after the first yellow fever vaccination. The receptors here all came from a man in his late teens or twenties who received the YFV17D yellow fever vaccine.

This clonotype came up many times. This chain links TRBV12-3 or TRBV12-4 with TRBJ1-3; D remains ambiguous. The CDR3 totals 14 residues. V gave up 6 bases and J gave up 4 bases, with 13 bases separating them. CDR3 nucleotide sequence: TGTGCCAGCAGCCTAATGGGCCACGGAAACACCATATATTTT. The encoded protein is CASSLMGHGNTIYF.

The table lists this clonotype with many counts. This sequence joins TRBV7-9 and TRBJ2-2; 7 positions match TRBD1. The CDR3 runs to 15 residues. The V and J ends lost 5 bases and 1 base, in that order; junction bases with no gene match: 4. Germline assignment: CDR1 SEHNR and CDR2 FQNEAQ (reference sequence). As DNA, the CDR3 is TGTGCCAGCAGCCCCAGGGACAGGAACACCGGGGAGCTGTTTTTT. Protein: CASSPRDRNTGELFF.

CDR3 residues: CASSEPQGGELFF. Written as DNA, the CDR3 is TGTGCCAGCAGTGAACCCCAGGGGGGGGAGCTGTTTTTT. This chain joins TRBV6-1 and TRBJ2-2; TRBD1 might be the D (6 bases). CDR1 is MNHNS and CDR2 is SASEGT in the germline V gene. The V end was cut by 2 bases, the J end by 8 bases, with 9 bases between. This CDR3 is 13 amino acids long.

The CDR3 nucleotides are TGTGCCAGCAGCTTAATCGACACCGGGGAGCTGTTTTTT. This translates into CASSLIDTGELFF. This chain connects TRBV11-2 to TRBJ2-2, with D unclear. The CDR3 consists of 13 residues. Trimming left V 2 bases short and J 3 bases short, with 4 bases between. Germline CDR1 reads SGHAT; CDR2 reads FQNNGV.

In its sample, this clonotype was seen a few times. V usage is TRBV7-3 and J usage is TRBJ1-1; D is ambiguous. CDR3 length equals 13 residues. CDR1 and CDR2 (germline): SGHTA, FQGTGA. Trimming removed 5 bases from V and 3 bases from J, with 10 bases in between. The DNA for the CDR3 is TGTGCCAGCAGCGTCAGGAGGGACACTGAAGCTTTCTTT. It translates to CASSVRRDTEAFF.

This clonotype was counted ten times or more. The chain joins TRBV19 to TRBJ2-7; 8 bases are a match to TRBD2. The CDR3 extends over 15 amino acids. Trimming at V came to 3 bases and at J to 5 bases, leaving 9 bases not matched to a gene. Germline lookup yields CDR1 LNHDA and CDR2 SQIVND (reference sequence). The CDR3 sequence is CASSMEGTRSDEQYF. CDR3 DNA: TGTGCCAGTAGTATGGAAGGGACTAGATCCGACGAGCAGTACTTC.

This clonotype has a handful of counts. The V gene is TRBV6-2 or TRBV6-3, the J gene TRBJ1-5; TRBD1 matches 7 bases. CDR1 is MNHEY and CDR2 is SVGEGT in the germline V gene. The CDR3 covers 14 residues. Trimming took 6 bases from V and 7 from J; bases not matched to a gene: 9. The CDR3 region is CASSPTGARQPQHF. DNA for the CDR3: TGTGCCAGCAGCCCTACAGGGGCTCGACAGCCCCAGCATTTT.

This clonotype turned up a few times. This chain joins TRBV24-1 and TRBJ1-1, with D perhaps TRBD1 (5 bases). The CDR3 covers 14 residues. V lost 10 bases and J 4 bases, leaving 18 bases between the germline ends. Germline V lookup: CDR1 KGHDR, CDR2 SFDVKD. Written as DNA, the CDR3 is TGTGCCACAATGAGGGACGGGGGGAGCACTGAAGCTTTCTTT. Translating gives CATMRDGGSTEAFF.

This clonotype was observed a handful of times. V is TRBV2 and J is TRBJ1-6, with D uncertain. The germline CDR1 and CDR2 sequences are SNHLY and FYNNEI. V lost 10 bases to trimming and J lost 0 bases, with 16 bases between them. The CDR3 is 16 residues long. The CDR3 DNA reads as TGTGCCACCTCCCCTGGCAGGAGCTCCTATAATTCACCCCTCCACTTT. It specifies CATSPGRSSYNSPLHF. The full variable domain, with the rest looked up from reference TRBV2 and TRBJ1-6, is EPEVTQTPSHQVTQMGQEVILRCVPISNHLYFYWYRQILGQKVEFLVSFYNNEISEKSEIFDDQFSVERPDGSNFTLKIRSTKLEDSAMYFCATSPGRSSYNSPLHFGNGTRLTVT.

This clonotype showed up many times. The genes are TRBV20-1 and TRBJ2-7, with 7 bases identical to TRBD2. Germline trimming cut 0 bases from V and 4 bases from J; bases unmatched to any gene: 9. Germline-derived CDR1 and CDR2 are DFQATT and SNEGSKA (reference sequence). The CDR3 is 15 amino acids. CDR3 sequence: CSARDGKGEGYEQYV. In DNA form, the CDR3 reads TGCAGTGCTAGAGATGGGAAAGGGGAGGGATACGAGCAGTACGTC.

This clonotype was recorded a few times. The chain is built from TRBV5-1 and TRBJ1-4; D is uncertain. Trimming took off 3 bases at V and 7 bases at J, with 13 bases between the two ends. The CDR3 is 14 residues long. In germline, CDR1 is SGHRS, CDR2 YFSETQ. The CDR3 sequence: CASSSDGVIEKLFF. The CDR3, as DNA: TGCGCCAGCAGCTCGGACGGTGTTATTGAAAAACTGTTTTTT.

This clonotype was detected only a few times. The chain combines TRBV5-4 with TRBJ2-4; 9 bases agree with TRBD1. CDR1 SGHNT and CDR2 YYREEE come from the germline V gene (reference sequence). This CDR3 spans 17 amino acids. Trimming took 3 bases from V and 6 from J; bases not matched to a gene: 13. In nucleotides, the CDR3 is TGTGCCAGCAGCTCCGGGGGCCCGAGACAGGGGGGAAACATTCAGTACTTC. Encoded protein: CASSSGGPRQGGNIQYF.

There are a few counts of this clonotype. The CDR3 nucleotides read TGTGCCAGCAGTGACCTCTGGACAGGGTCTAGCACAGATACGCAGTATTTT. Its translation is CASSDLWTGSSTDTQYF. The chain employs TRBV25-1 and TRBJ2-3; 8 bases match TRBD1. This CDR3 region has 17 residues. Germline CDR1 is MGHDK and CDR2 is SYGVNS. J gave up 0 bases and V 3 bases, and 8 bases lay outside the gene matches.

Only a few counts were recorded for this clonotype. The V gene is TRBV4-2, the J gene TRBJ2-3; D is perhaps TRBD2 (7 bases). CDR1 is LGHNA and CDR2 is YNFKEQ in the germline V gene. There are 16 residues in the CDR3. Between the trimmed V and J ends, which lost 1 base and 5 bases, there was a span of 16 bases. The CDR3 DNA reads as TGTGCCAGCAGCCAAGTTTCTGGCGGGGGCGAAGATACGCAGTATTTT. This gives the protein CASSQVSGGGEDTQYF.

V gene TRBV6-5 combines with J gene TRBJ1-2; 9 bases align to TRBD1. The trim removed 2 bases at V and 7 bases at J, leaving 5 bases unmatched. Per germline, CDR1 MNHEY and CDR2 SVGAGI. The CDR3 length is 14 residues. The CDR3 loop reads CASSYPGQGSGYTF. CDR3 sequence (DNA): TGTGCCAGCAGTTACCCGGGACAGGGTTCTGGCTACACCTTC.

This clonotype showed up just a few times. CDR3 DNA sequence: TGTGCCAGCAGTTACTCCTCTGGGGCCAACGTCCTGACTTTC. It specifies CASSYSSGANVLTF. The chain is built from TRBV6-5 and TRBJ2-6; no firm D call. This CDR3 spans 14 amino acids. The V end lost 0 bases, the J end lost 0 bases, and 0 bases lay between the germline ends. Germline lookup yields CDR1 MNHEY and CDR2 SVGAGI.

There are a few counts of this clonotype. The V and J genes are TRBV20-1 and TRBJ2-6; D remains unclear. Germline V gives CDR1 DFQATT, CDR2 SNEGSKA (reference sequence). V was cut by 0 bases and J by 0 bases, with 9 bases left in between. The CDR3 sequence is 16 residues long. This CDR3 is CSARDVLNSGANVLTF. For the CDR3, the DNA is TGCAGTGCTAGAGATGTCCTTAACTCTGGGGCCAACGTCCTGACTTTC.

This chain links TRBV9 with TRBJ1-6; D is perhaps TRBD1 (5 bases). V was pared by 0 bases and J by 10 bases, with 11 bases between. The V gene's germline CDR1 is SGDLS and CDR2 YYNGEE. This CDR3 has 14 residues. CDR3 nucleotides: TGTGCCAGCAGCGTAGAGGACATCCCCTCACCCCTCCACTTT. This encodes CASSVEDIPSPLHF. Full variable domain (remainder filled in from reference TRBV9 and TRBJ1-6): DSGVTQTPKHLITATGQRVTLRCSPRSGDLSVYWYQQSLDQGLQFLIQYYNGEERAKGNILERFSAQQFPDLHSELNLSSLELGDSALYFCASSVEDIPSPLHFGNGTRLTVT.

The genes are TRBV6-1 and TRBJ2-1; the match to TRBD2 covers 14 bases. The junction had 13 bases not matched to a gene; V was cut back by 8 bases and J by 1 base. CDR1 is MNHNS and CDR2 is SASEGT in the germline V gene. The CDR3 consists of 19 residues. This chain's CDR3 is CASAGLAGVIANSYNEQFF. DNA for the CDR3: TGTGCCAGCGCGGGACTAGCGGGGGTCATAGCAAATTCCTACAATGAGCAGTTCTTC.

This clonotype has more than one count but fewer than ten. This rearrangement joins TRBV12-3 or TRBV12-4 to TRBJ2-4, with a possible D match to TRBD2 (5 bases). This CDR3 has 13 amino acids. V shed 7 bases and J shed 8 bases, with 15 bases lying between them. CDR3 sequence reads: CASTPVGVDIQYF. As DNA, the CDR3 is TGTGCCAGCACTCCGGTCGGGGTCGACATTCAGTACTTC.

This clonotype was recorded a few times. The chain employs TRBV29-1 and TRBJ2-2; TRBD1 matches 10 bases. CDR3 size: 14 residues. CDR1 SQVTM and CDR2 ANQGSEA come from the germline V gene. Germline trimming cut 4 bases from V and 7 bases from J; bases unmatched to any gene: 6. This CDR3 reads CSVGDRGQGGELFF. The CDR3 nucleotides are TGCAGCGTTGGGGACAGGGGACAGGGCGGGGAGCTGTTTTTT.

The chain couples TRBV7-2 to TRBJ2-7, with TRBD1 matching over 7 bases. The J segment lost 3 bases and the V segment lost 5 bases, leaving 13 bases of the junction unmatched. The CDR3 runs to 16 residues. Germline V gives CDR1 SGHTA, CDR2 FQGNSA. The CDR3 spells CASSPDSGDSFYEQYF. The CDR3 coding sequence is TGTGCCAGCAGCCCAGACAGTGGGGACAGCTTCTACGAGCAGTACTTC.

This clonotype showed up many times. This chain links TRBV4-3 with TRBJ2-5, with 10 bases fitting TRBD2. The length of the CDR3 is 16 residues. V shed 1 base, J shed 3 bases, and the junction held 5 bases outside the gene matches. Germline V CDR1 and CDR2: LGHNA, YSLEER. CDR3 protein: CASSQGWTSGKETQYF. The CDR3 DNA reads TGCGCCAGCAGCCAAGGCTGGACTAGCGGAAAAGAGACCCAGTACTTC.

The V gene is TRBV20-1, the J gene TRBJ1-2; D not certain. CDR3 length: 10 residues. Germline-derived CDR1 and CDR2 are DFQATT and SNEGSKA (reference sequence). The V and J ends lost 6 bases and 8 bases respectively, with 10 bases between them. In DNA, the CDR3 is TGCAGTGCCGCCGGATCCGGCTACACCTTC. Residues: CSAAGSGYTF.

This clonotype has more than one count but fewer than ten. V usage is TRBV6-1 and J usage is TRBJ1-5; the match to TRBD1 covers 7 bases. The CDR3 contains 13 residues. V shed 11 bases and J 7 bases; nucleotides not matched to a gene: 11. Germline-derived CDR1 and CDR2 are MNHNS and SASEGT. The CDR3 DNA follows: TGTGCCTGCCAGGGGGTCATGGACCAGCCCCAGCATTTT. Its protein is CACQGVMDQPQHF.

This clonotype was found many times. The V and J genes are TRBV4-3 and TRBJ2-7, with 10 bases lining up with TRBD1. The length of the CDR3 is 14 residues. The V gene end was trimmed by 4 bases and the J gene end by 3 bases; junction bases not matched to a gene: 3. Per the germline V gene, CDR1 is LGHNA and CDR2 is YSLEER. CDR3 loop: CASSPGQGIYEQYF. For the CDR3, the DNA is TGCGCCAGCAGCCCGGGACAGGGGATCTACGAGCAGTACTTC.

In this sample, this clonotype turned up a few times. The V gene is TRBV5-1, the J gene TRBJ2-1; D remains ambiguous. This CDR3 spans 13 amino acids. Trimming took off 1 base at V and 10 bases at J, with 12 bases between the two ends. Germline V gene data show CDR1 as SGHRS and CDR2 as YFSETQ. The CDR3 DNA is TGCGCCAGCAGCTTGCACTCCGCGCGGGAGCAGTTCTTC. The encoded protein is CASSLHSAREQFF.